The 29 T cell receptor beta chains listed next were all sequenced from one sample in a study of T-cell memory formation after mild COVID-19. MiXCR was run by TCRdb on the 5' RACE reads, yielding one entry per CDR3 protein. The data contain roughly 140,000 distinct CDR3 sequences, 14% of them singletons. The specimen was PBMCs or a T cell subset sorted from them (not recorded which). The receptors come from an adult woman who had mild COVID-19 (a few samples of this study predate the infection). Cell type and time point are not known.

The sample holds a few counts of this clonotype. The chain carries TRBV4-3 and TRBJ1-4; D not resolved. Per the germline V gene, CDR1 is LGHNA and CDR2 is YSLEER. The CDR3 length is 15 residues. V was cut by 1 base and J by 6 bases, with 12 bases left in between. The CDR3 is CASSQGDLRDEKLFF. In nucleotides, the CDR3 is TGCGCCAGCAGCCAAGGAGACCTGCGGGATGAAAAACTGTTTTTT.

This clonotype was recorded a few times. The V and J genes are TRBV20-1 and TRBJ2-7; D unclear. Germline CDR1 DFQATT, CDR2 SNEGSKA (reference sequence). V dropped 4 bases and J dropped 2 bases, with 3 bases sitting between them. The CDR3 is 10 residues long. The CDR3 loop is CSANPYEQYF. CDR3 coding DNA: TGCAGTGCTAACCCCTACGAGCAGTACTTC.

The gene calls are TRBV5-6 and TRBJ2-3; 10 nucleotides line up with TRBD1. CDR1 is SGHDT and CDR2 is YYEEEE in the germline V gene. The CDR3 is made up of 17 amino acids. J gave up 2 bases and V 0 bases, and 6 bases lay outside the gene matches. CDR3 coding DNA: TGTGCCAGCAGCTTGGGGGACAGGGGTTTGGACACAGATACGCAGTATTTT. Its translation: CASSLGDRGLDTDTQYF.

The chain combines TRBV13 with TRBJ2-7, with TRBD1 identical over 9 bases. This CDR3 spans 14 amino acids. Germline lookup yields CDR1 PRHDT and CDR2 FYEKMQ (reference sequence). V was clipped by 5 bases and J by 5 bases; unmatched bases: 7. CDR3 DNA: TGTGCCAGCAGCAACTGGGACAGGGCCCACGAGCAGTACTTC. This codes for CASSNWDRAHEQYF.

This rearrangement joins TRBV12-3 or TRBV12-4 to TRBJ2-1; TRBD1 is a possible D gene (6 bases). V was shortened by 6 bases and J by 5 bases, with 11 bases between the two germline ends. This CDR3 region has 13 residues. The CDR3 region is CASSPWGHNEQFF. The CDR3 DNA reads as TGTGCCAGCAGCCCTTGGGGGCACAATGAGCAGTTCTTC.

The chain employs TRBV10-1 and TRBJ2-7; D possibly corresponds to TRBD2 (5 bases). V lost 7 bases, J lost 1 base, and 14 bases lay in between. From germline, CDR1 is WNHNN and CDR2 SYGVQD (reference sequence). The CDR3 spans 14 residues. CDR3 region: CASTEVRRSYEQYF. The CDR3, as DNA: TGCGCCAGCACAGAGGTACGGAGGTCCTACGAGCAGTACTTC.

V gene TRBV7-6 combines with J gene TRBJ2-7, with 13 bases fitting TRBD2. The CDR3 loop spans 17 amino acids. V lost 4 bases to trimming and J lost 4 bases; unmatched junction nucleotides: 10. Germline CDR1 and CDR2: SGHVS and FNYEAQ. The CDR3 region is CASSSGLAGKGVYEQYF. The CDR3 nucleotides are TGTGCCAGCAGCTCGGGACTAGCGGGAAAGGGTGTGTACGAGCAGTACTTC.

This clonotype appeared many times. J is TRBJ2-1 and V is TRBV5-1, with 12 positions matching TRBD2. Germline V gene lookup returns CDR1 SGHRS and CDR2 YFSETQ. Germline trimming cut 4 bases from V and 12 bases from J; bases unmatched to any gene: 8. This CDR3 contains 14 residues. The CDR3 reads CASSPTSGGPGQFF. CDR3 sequence (DNA): TGCGCCAGCAGCCCGACTAGCGGGGGTCCTGGGCAGTTCTTC.

The chain's CDR3 is CASSQDAREVKVVANEQFF. The DNA of the CDR3 is TGTGCCAGCAGCCAAGATGCCCGCGAGGTGAAGGTGGTGGCCAATGAGCAGTTCTTC. The chain recombines TRBV14 with TRBJ2-1; D remains ambiguous. Trimming cost V 0 bases and J 6 bases, with 24 bases left between them. This CDR3 region has 19 residues. CDR1 SGHDN and CDR2 FVKESK come from the germline V gene.

This clonotype was seen only a few times. In DNA form, the CDR3 reads TGTGCCAGCAGTGAGAGGGTTCATACCCCGTACGAGCAGTACTTC. Amino acid sequence: CASSERVHTPYEQYF. The rearrangement joins TRBV6-1 to TRBJ2-7; a weak D match, TRBD2 (5 bases). This CDR3 is 15 amino acids long. Germline V gene sequence: CDR1 MNHNS, CDR2 SASEGT. V lost 3 bases and J lost 4, with 16 bases in between.

The chain carries TRBV7-6 and TRBJ2-7; unclear D gene. The CDR3 consists of 11 residues. Germline-derived CDR1 and CDR2 are SGHVS and FNYEAQ. Trimming took off 5 bases at V and 4 bases at J, with 6 bases between the two ends. This CDR3 is CASSPIYEQYF. CDR3 DNA sequence: TGTGCCAGCAGCCCTATATACGAGCAGTACTTC.

This clonotype was picked up a small number of times. Written as DNA, the CDR3 is TGTGCCAGCAGCTTGGCCCCGCTCCCCTACGAGCAGTACTTC. This encodes CASSLAPLPYEQYF. The genes are TRBV5-5 and TRBJ2-7; no firm D call. Trimming pared 0 bases from V and 2 bases from J, leaving 9 bases between. The CDR3 totals 14 residues. In germline, CDR1 is SGHKS, CDR2 YYEKEE (reference sequence).

This chain joins TRBV24-1 and TRBJ2-2; 9 positions agree with TRBD1. Germline V gene lookup returns CDR1 KGHDR and CDR2 SFDVKD. The CDR3 is 14 residues long. With 8 bases clipped from V and 2 bases from J, the junction kept 2 bases outside the gene matches. CDR3 sequence (DNA): TGTGCCACCATGGGACAGGGAAACACCGGGGAGCTGTTTTTT. Its translation: CATMGQGNTGELFF.

The DNA for the CDR3 is TGTGCCAGCAGCCGAAGCGGGACGGCCAATCAGCCCCAGCATTTT. Its translation: CASSRSGTANQPQHF. The V gene is TRBV7-9, the J gene TRBJ1-5, with D possibly matching TRBD1 (5 bases). Germline lookup yields CDR1 SEHNR and CDR2 FQNEAQ (reference sequence). There are 15 residues in the CDR3. Trimming stripped 5 bases from V and 3 bases from J, with 14 bases between.

A few counts support this clonotype. The V gene is TRBV5-5, the J gene TRBJ2-1; the match to TRBD1 covers 8 bases. This CDR3 spans 17 amino acids. Germline values: CDR1 SGHKS, CDR2 YYEKEE (reference sequence). V was clipped by 1 base and J by 8 bases; unmatched bases: 14. The CDR3 region is CASSLYMGQEGQDEQFF. Here the CDR3 DNA reads TGTGCCAGCAGCTTGTATATGGGTCAGGAGGGACAGGATGAGCAGTTCTTC.

The V call is TRBV4-3, the J call TRBJ2-7, with 8 bases that match TRBD2. Germline CDR1 and CDR2: LGHNA and YSLEER. With 0 bases clipped from V and 1 base from J, the junction kept 5 bases outside the gene matches. The CDR3 is made up of 16 amino acids. CDR3 sequence reads: CASSQEGSGDSYEQYF. Here the CDR3 DNA reads TGCGCCAGCAGCCAAGAGGGTAGCGGGGATTCCTACGAGCAGTACTTC.

Only a few counts were recorded for this clonotype. This chain uses TRBV7-3 with TRBJ2-1; the match to TRBD1 covers 7 bases. V dropped 4 bases and J dropped 4; count of bases not matched to a gene: 13. The CDR3 sequence is 17 residues long. Looked up from germline, CDR1 is SGHTA and CDR2 is FQGTGA. In DNA, the CDR3 is TGTGCCAGCAGCTCATCGGACAGGCCCGTGGGATACAATGAGCAGTTCTTC. It codes for CASSSSDRPVGYNEQFF.

This clonotype was seen repeatedly, ten times or more. V gene TRBV12-3 or TRBV12-4 combines with J gene TRBJ2-1; tentative D call: TRBD1 (5 bases). Trimming shortened V by 5 bases and J by 2 bases, and 19 bases separated the two germline ends. This CDR3 spans 17 amino acids. In DNA form, the CDR3 reads TGTGCCAGCAGTCCGCTCTCCCAGGGCGGTCCCTACAATGAGCAGTTCTTC. Translation: CASSPLSQGGPYNEQFF.

J is TRBJ2-3 and V is TRBV20-1; 10 bases are a match to TRBD1. J gave up 4 bases and V 0 bases, and 4 bases lay outside the gene matches. CDR3 length: 15 amino acids. The germline gives CDR1 DFQATT, CDR2 SNEGSKA (reference sequence). The CDR3 region is CSAREETGGPDTQYF. The CDR3, as DNA: TGCAGTGCTAGAGAGGAGACAGGGGGCCCAGATACGCAGTATTTT.

The V gene is TRBV15, the J gene TRBJ2-2, with 9 bases matching TRBD2. V lost 0 bases, J lost 11 bases, and 10 bases stayed unmatched. This CDR3 comprises 16 residues. Per the germline V gene, CDR1 is LNHNV and CDR2 is YYDKDF (reference sequence). The CDR3 loop reads CATSRDLAGSLDELFF. Written as DNA, the CDR3 is TGTGCCACCAGCAGAGACCTAGCGGGGAGCCTCGACGAGCTGTTTTTT.

In its sample, this clonotype was seen many times. The rearrangement uses TRBV24-1 and TRBJ2-3, with D hard to call. Trimming shortened V by 5 bases and J by 3 bases, and 17 bases separated the two germline ends. The CDR3 is 16 amino acids. CDR1 is KGHDR, CDR2 SFDVKD, per germline. In DNA, the CDR3 is TGTGCCACCAGTGCGGCGACTCGCCTGAATACAGATACGCAGTATTTT. Translating gives CATSAATRLNTDTQYF.

This clonotype has a handful of counts. The V call is TRBV7-9, the J call TRBJ1-2, with 7 bases aligning to TRBD1. The CDR3 consists of 17 residues. V trimming: 5 bases; J trimming: 1 base; junction bases outside the gene matches: 13. In germline, CDR1 is SEHNR, CDR2 FQNEAQ (reference sequence). The CDR3 sequence is CASSHDTGQIHNYGYTF. DNA for the CDR3: TGTGCCAGCAGCCATGACACGGGACAGATACATAACTATGGCTACACCTTC.

The J gene is TRBJ1-1, the V gene TRBV9, with no clear D. CDR3 length equals 15 residues. CDR1 is SGDLS, CDR2 YYNGEE, per germline. V dropped 0 bases and J dropped 1 base, with 10 bases sitting between them. The CDR3 nucleotides are TGTGCCAGCAGCGTAGATGGGGAGCCGAACACTGAAGCTTTCTTT. Translating it yields CASSVDGEPNTEAFF.

The chain employs TRBV5-6 and TRBJ2-7; D might be TRBD1 (6 bases). V gave up 0 bases and J gave up 7 bases, with 17 bases separating them. Germline values: CDR1 SGHDT, CDR2 YYEEEE. This CDR3 contains 15 residues. In nucleotides, the CDR3 is TGTGCCAGCAGCTTGGCCAAGGCAGGGGCGGAAGAGCAGTACTTC. Amino acids: CASSLAKAGAEEQYF.

The J gene is TRBJ2-3, the V gene TRBV9; 11 positions agree with TRBD2. The CDR3 totals 15 residues. Germline V lookup: CDR1 SGDLS, CDR2 YYNGEE. Trimming cost V 3 bases and J 6 bases; bases outside gene matches: 6. The CDR3: CASSASSGGPDTQYF. The CDR3 DNA is TGTGCCAGCAGCGCCTCTAGCGGGGGGCCCGATACGCAGTATTTT.

The chain is built from TRBV4-1 and TRBJ2-3; 8 positions match TRBD1. Per the germline V gene, CDR1 is MGHRA and CDR2 is YSYEKL. V lost 0 bases, J lost 0 bases, and 8 bases stayed unmatched. The CDR3 consists of 18 residues. The CDR3 region is CASSQDPTGDVSTDTQYF. The CDR3 DNA follows: TGCGCCAGCAGCCAAGACCCGACAGGGGATGTCAGCACAGATACGCAGTATTTT.

The chain has TRBV5-1 and TRBJ2-1; tentative D call: TRBD2 (6 bases). In germline, CDR1 is SGHRS, CDR2 YFSETQ. V lost 0 bases to trimming and J lost 3 bases, with 10 bases between them. The CDR3 length is 15 residues. CDR3 bases: TGCGCCAGCAGCTTGGACCCGGGGGACTACAATGAGCAGTTCTTC. Translation gives CASSLDPGDYNEQFF.

This clonotype occurred a few times. The V and J genes are TRBV19 and TRBJ2-1; 7 bases fit TRBD2. The CDR3 has 13 amino acids. The germline V gene has CDR1 LNHDA and CDR2 SQIVND (reference sequence). J lost 8 bases, V lost 7 bases, and 8 bases had no gene match. The CDR3, as DNA: TGTGCCAGTACTTGCGGGAGCGGCGATGAGCAGTTCTTC. Amino acids: CASTCGSGDEQFF. Using reference TRBV19 and TRBJ2-1 for the parts outside the CDR3, the full variable domain is DGGITQSPKYLFRKEGQNVTLSCEQNLNHDAMYWYRQDPGQGLRLIYYSQIVNDFQKGDIAEGYSVSREKKESFPLTVTSAQKNPTAFYLCASTCGSGDEQFFGPGTRLTVL.

This clonotype has only a few counts. The chain has TRBV4-1 and TRBJ1-5; 8 bases agree with TRBD1. The ends lost 4 bases at V and 4 bases at J; junction bases unmatched: 9. CDR3 length: 16 residues. The germline V gene has CDR1 MGHRA and CDR2 YSYEKL. The CDR3 region is CASSPTEDRVNQPQHF. DNA for the CDR3: TGCGCCAGCAGCCCGACCGAGGACAGGGTAAATCAGCCCCAGCATTTT.